These T cell receptor beta chains were read from a single sample in a study of blood T cell repertoires in COVID-19. The data were produced by immunoSEQ multiplex PCR, yet TCRdb's version contains in-frame clones alone and is incomplete. The sample has about 220,000 clones, about three quarters seen once; the top ten hold about 7.2%. Material for sequencing was peripheral blood. These receptors all come from a woman aged 70-85 years with acute or convalescent COVID-19. CDR3s include the opening cysteine and the closing phenylalanine or tryptophan. The D gene is left open where the match is weak. Size is stated for part of the rows, as once, few or many counts, or as a class when the clone is expanded.

D gene: TRBD1; V gene: TRBV2; J gene: TRBJ2-2; clone size: few; CDR3 DNA: TGTGCCAGCGCAAAGCAGGGGGCGACCGGGGAGCTGTTTTTT; CDR3 protein: CASAKQGATGELFF
D gene: .; V gene: TRBV2; J gene: TRBJ1-2; clone size: .; CDR3 DNA: TGTGCCAGCAGTGGCCCGATTACTAGCTTGCGTGGCTACACCTTC; CDR3 protein: CASSGPITSLRGYTF
D gene: TRBD2; V gene: TRBV30; J gene: TRBJ2-2; clone size: .; CDR3 DNA: TGTGCCTGGACGGGGGGGTTGAACACCGGGGAGCTGTTTTTT; CDR3 protein: CAWTGGLNTGELFF
D gene: .; V gene: TRBV24-1; J gene: TRBJ2-3; clone size: .; CDR3 DNA: TGTGCCACCAGTGATCGGCAAAGGGGGACATTAGATACGCAGTATTTT; CDR3 protein: CATSDRQRGTLDTQYF
D gene: .; V gene: TRBV24-1; J gene: TRBJ2-1; clone size: .; CDR3 DNA: TGTGCCACCAGTGATTCGCGTCGAAGAGGGAACCAGTTAAATGAGCAGTTCTTC; CDR3 protein: CATSDSRRRGNQLNEQFF
D gene: TRBD2; V gene: TRBV6-2/TRBV6-3; J gene: TRBJ2-4; clone size: once; CDR3 DNA: TGTGCCAGCAGTTGGACTAGCGGGGGCCCGGTGAGGGACATTCAGTACTTC; CDR3 protein: CASSWTSGGPVRDIQYF
D gene: TRBD1; V gene: TRBV14; J gene: TRBJ2-3; clone size: .; CDR3 DNA: TGTGCCAGCAGCCCCCTGACAGGGGACAGGGTAGATACGCAGTATTTT; CDR3 protein: CASSPLTGDRVDTQYF
D gene: .; V gene: TRBV18; J gene: TRBJ2-7; clone size: .; CDR3 DNA: TGTGCCAGCTCACCATCCCGATACAGGGACGAGCAGTACTTC; CDR3 protein: CASSPSRYRDEQYF
D gene: .; V gene: TRBV18; J gene: TRBJ2-5; clone size: .; CDR3 DNA: TGTGCCAGCTCACCAATCTCGGGGGTAGGGGAGACCCAGTACTTC; CDR3 protein: CASSPISGVGETQYF
D gene: .; V gene: TRBV5-1; J gene: TRBJ2-2; clone size: once; CDR3 DNA: TGCGCCAGCAGCTTGGTTGGCACGAACACCGGGGAGCTGTTTTTT; CDR3 protein: CASSLVGTNTGELFF
D gene: .; V gene: TRBV7-8; J gene: TRBJ2-5; clone size: once; CDR3 DNA: TGTGCCAGCAGCTTTAGGCTTTACACGGCCGCGGGCCAAGAGACCCAGTACTTC; CDR3 protein: CASSFRLYTAAGQETQYF
D gene: .; V gene: TRBV6-2/TRBV6-3; J gene: TRBJ1-5; clone size: .; CDR3 DNA: TGTGCCAGCCGCCAGGCCGCGGGGTGGGGCAATCAGCCCCAGCATTTT; CDR3 protein: CASRQAAGWGNQPQHF
D gene: .; V gene: TRBV5-1; J gene: TRBJ2-1; clone size: .; CDR3 DNA: TGCGCCAGCAGCCTGGAGGAGGGACCCTACAATGAGCAGTTCTTC; CDR3 protein: CASSLEEGPYNEQFF
D gene: .; V gene: TRBV30; J gene: TRBJ1-3; clone size: once; CDR3 DNA: TGTGCCTGGAGTCCACAATCCTCTGGAAACACCATATATTTT; CDR3 protein: CAWSPQSSGNTIYF
D gene: .; V gene: TRBV3-1/TRBV3-2; J gene: TRBJ1-6; clone size: .; CDR3 DNA: TGTGCCAGCAGCCAAGTAGGAGGGGCGAGGAATTCACCCCTCCACTTT; CDR3 protein: CASSQVGGARNSPLHF
D gene: .; V gene: TRBV19; J gene: TRBJ2-5; clone size: .; CDR3 DNA: TGTGCCAGTCGGGGGTTTGGGACCCAGTACTTC; CDR3 protein: CASRGFGTQYF
D gene: TRBD2; V gene: TRBV4-3; J gene: TRBJ2-7; clone size: .; CDR3 DNA: TGCGCCAGCAGCCAGGGGAGGGGCCCCTACGAGCAGTACTTC; CDR3 protein: CASSQGRGPYEQYF
D gene: TRBD2; V gene: TRBV9; J gene: TRBJ2-5; clone size: .; CDR3 DNA: TGTGCCAGCAGCGTCGCAGGGACTAGCGGGGGGGCCAACCAAGAGACCCAGTACTTC; CDR3 protein: CASSVAGTSGGANQETQYF
D gene: .; V gene: TRBV19; J gene: TRBJ2-7; clone size: .; CDR3 DNA: TGTGCCACATCAAAGCGGAGGGGCTTCTACGAGCAGTACTTC; CDR3 protein: CATSKRRGFYEQYF
D gene: .; V gene: TRBV7-2; J gene: TRBJ2-2; clone size: .; CDR3 DNA: TGTGCCAGCAGCTTAGCAGGGGCAGCGGGGGAGCTGTTTTTT; CDR3 protein: CASSLAGAAGELFF
D gene: TRBD1; V gene: TRBV11-2; J gene: TRBJ1-2; clone size: .; CDR3 DNA: TGTGCCAGCAGCCCAGGACAGGACTATGGCTACACCTTC; CDR3 protein: CASSPGQDYGYTF
D gene: .; V gene: TRBV12-3/TRBV12-4; J gene: TRBJ2-3; clone size: .; CDR3 DNA: TGTGCCAGCAGTACAACAGGGAAAGCTACGCAGTATTTT; CDR3 protein: CASSTTGKATQYF
D gene: TRBD1; V gene: TRBV5-1; J gene: TRBJ1-4; clone size: .; CDR3 DNA: TGCGCCAGCAGCACCGGGACAGGGTCGGGTGAAAAACTGTTTTTT; CDR3 protein: CASSTGTGSGEKLFF
D gene: .; V gene: TRBV7-2; J gene: TRBJ1-2; clone size: once; CDR3 DNA: TGTGCCAGCAGCTTAGATCCGGGTCCCAACTATGGCTACACCTTC; CDR3 protein: CASSLDPGPNYGYTF
D gene: TRBD1; V gene: TRBV5-4; J gene: TRBJ2-3; clone size: .; CDR3 DNA: TGTGCCAGCAGCTTGGACAGGGGAGATACGCAGTATTTT; CDR3 protein: CASSLDRGDTQYF
D gene: .; V gene: TRBV9; J gene: TRBJ1-1; clone size: once; CDR3 DNA: TGTGCCAGCAGCGTGGAGGGACTGGGCACTGAAGCTTTCTTT; CDR3 protein: CASSVEGLGTEAFF